The T cell receptor beta chain under discussion was sequenced for a study of T-cell reconstitution after alpha-beta-depleted transplantation in children. This clonotype turned up a few times. The V gene end was trimmed by 5 bases and the J gene end by 11 bases; junction bases not matched to a gene: 5. The CDR3 covers 12 residues. CDR1 is SGHDN and CDR2 is FVKESK in the germline V gene. Unique molecular identifiers were used in preparing the TCRbeta library. Via MiXCR, TCRdb re-called the PCR reads, giving one row per CDR3 protein. The sample has 350,000 to 400,000 distinct CDR3 sequences, around 21% seen once.

The sample here was PBMCs from the stem cell graft donor, taken from the stem cell graft. This TCR was sampled from a human donor who donated a stem cell graft to a child with acute myeloid leukemia. The chain has TRBV14 and TRBJ2-1; 8 bases are shared with TRBD1. The CDR3 region is CASSFRTGKQFF. The CDR3 DNA reads as TGTGCCAGCAGCTTTCGGACAGGGAAGCAGTTCTTC. Together with reference TRBV14 and TRBJ2-1, the CDR3 gives the full variable domain: EAGVTQFPSHSVIEKGQTVTLRCDPISGHDNLYWYRRVMGKEIKFLLHFVKESKQDESGMPNNRFLAERTGGTYSTLKVQPAELEDSGVYFCASSFRTGKQFFGPGTRLTVL.